These T cell receptor beta chains were read from a single sample in a study of T cell repertoires in cytomegalovirus infection. TCRdb analysed the reads with MiXCR anew, one entry per CDR3 protein. This table holds 500,000 to 600,000 distinct CDR3 sequences, 16% found once. Sequencing input: CD8+ T cells from PBMCs. These receptor sequences come from a human donor in good health (CMV status not recorded). Some clones in this sample may be carry-over from other donors' samples. Both conserved end residues are part of each CDR3.

TRBV12-3/TRBV12-4,CASSPGGSEAFF
TRBV27,CASSSDSAQTQYF
TRBV28,CARVPTGKQETQYF
TRBV28,CASSLYSDRRSNQPQHF
TRBV20-1,CSSWTGGQPQHF
TRBV7-8,CASSLGPGEAFF
TRBV4-1,CASSQEEQGTQPQHF
TRBV10-3,CAISAGNSNQPQHF
TRBV4-2,CASSQGGLAEGFSYNEQFF
TRBV29-1,CSVLAGGYNEQFF
TRBV7-9,CASSSARDRGYEQYF
TRBV12-3/TRBV12-4,CASSLGRGPHSYNEQFF
TRBV10-3,CATMDGGAEQYF
TRBV6-5,CASSYLEAKPEAFF
TRBV6-5,CASSSDRTRVF
TRBV28,CASLTGYNSPLHF
TRBV15,CATSPQGTGADEQFF
TRBV4-1,CASSQERQTYYEQYF
TRBV7-9,CASSGLGLAGGPLETQYF
TRBV23-1,CASTIDPNQPQHF
TRBV12-3/TRBV12-4,CASSLGSRAETQYF
TRBV19,CASSIASNTEAFF
TRBV10-1,CASSESWSGYETQYF
TRBV12-3/TRBV12-4,CASSLAFGESNNEQFF
TRBV9,CASGRGGTDTQYF
TRBV2,CASMGRDNYGYTF
TRBV6-8,CASSYGHPRYTGELFF
TRBV28,CASSLPEGEGFTDTQYF
TRBV27,CASSQGAGGETQYF
TRBV28,CASSLWPEQLF
TRBV7-9,CASSPRVGANEQFF
TRBV11-2,CASRDQTQGALNTGELFF
TRBV7-9,CASSLAPGGSSNYGYTF
TRBV7-2,CASSLGDVTPTGLGGYTF
TRBV6-6,CASSYSEGLYEQYF
TRBV28,CASIQIGADTQYF
TRBV27,CASSSGFEAFF
TRBV25-1,CASSERDPGELFF
TRBV27,CASTSSGTGGESGGYTF
TRBV25-1,CASSGTEQETQYF